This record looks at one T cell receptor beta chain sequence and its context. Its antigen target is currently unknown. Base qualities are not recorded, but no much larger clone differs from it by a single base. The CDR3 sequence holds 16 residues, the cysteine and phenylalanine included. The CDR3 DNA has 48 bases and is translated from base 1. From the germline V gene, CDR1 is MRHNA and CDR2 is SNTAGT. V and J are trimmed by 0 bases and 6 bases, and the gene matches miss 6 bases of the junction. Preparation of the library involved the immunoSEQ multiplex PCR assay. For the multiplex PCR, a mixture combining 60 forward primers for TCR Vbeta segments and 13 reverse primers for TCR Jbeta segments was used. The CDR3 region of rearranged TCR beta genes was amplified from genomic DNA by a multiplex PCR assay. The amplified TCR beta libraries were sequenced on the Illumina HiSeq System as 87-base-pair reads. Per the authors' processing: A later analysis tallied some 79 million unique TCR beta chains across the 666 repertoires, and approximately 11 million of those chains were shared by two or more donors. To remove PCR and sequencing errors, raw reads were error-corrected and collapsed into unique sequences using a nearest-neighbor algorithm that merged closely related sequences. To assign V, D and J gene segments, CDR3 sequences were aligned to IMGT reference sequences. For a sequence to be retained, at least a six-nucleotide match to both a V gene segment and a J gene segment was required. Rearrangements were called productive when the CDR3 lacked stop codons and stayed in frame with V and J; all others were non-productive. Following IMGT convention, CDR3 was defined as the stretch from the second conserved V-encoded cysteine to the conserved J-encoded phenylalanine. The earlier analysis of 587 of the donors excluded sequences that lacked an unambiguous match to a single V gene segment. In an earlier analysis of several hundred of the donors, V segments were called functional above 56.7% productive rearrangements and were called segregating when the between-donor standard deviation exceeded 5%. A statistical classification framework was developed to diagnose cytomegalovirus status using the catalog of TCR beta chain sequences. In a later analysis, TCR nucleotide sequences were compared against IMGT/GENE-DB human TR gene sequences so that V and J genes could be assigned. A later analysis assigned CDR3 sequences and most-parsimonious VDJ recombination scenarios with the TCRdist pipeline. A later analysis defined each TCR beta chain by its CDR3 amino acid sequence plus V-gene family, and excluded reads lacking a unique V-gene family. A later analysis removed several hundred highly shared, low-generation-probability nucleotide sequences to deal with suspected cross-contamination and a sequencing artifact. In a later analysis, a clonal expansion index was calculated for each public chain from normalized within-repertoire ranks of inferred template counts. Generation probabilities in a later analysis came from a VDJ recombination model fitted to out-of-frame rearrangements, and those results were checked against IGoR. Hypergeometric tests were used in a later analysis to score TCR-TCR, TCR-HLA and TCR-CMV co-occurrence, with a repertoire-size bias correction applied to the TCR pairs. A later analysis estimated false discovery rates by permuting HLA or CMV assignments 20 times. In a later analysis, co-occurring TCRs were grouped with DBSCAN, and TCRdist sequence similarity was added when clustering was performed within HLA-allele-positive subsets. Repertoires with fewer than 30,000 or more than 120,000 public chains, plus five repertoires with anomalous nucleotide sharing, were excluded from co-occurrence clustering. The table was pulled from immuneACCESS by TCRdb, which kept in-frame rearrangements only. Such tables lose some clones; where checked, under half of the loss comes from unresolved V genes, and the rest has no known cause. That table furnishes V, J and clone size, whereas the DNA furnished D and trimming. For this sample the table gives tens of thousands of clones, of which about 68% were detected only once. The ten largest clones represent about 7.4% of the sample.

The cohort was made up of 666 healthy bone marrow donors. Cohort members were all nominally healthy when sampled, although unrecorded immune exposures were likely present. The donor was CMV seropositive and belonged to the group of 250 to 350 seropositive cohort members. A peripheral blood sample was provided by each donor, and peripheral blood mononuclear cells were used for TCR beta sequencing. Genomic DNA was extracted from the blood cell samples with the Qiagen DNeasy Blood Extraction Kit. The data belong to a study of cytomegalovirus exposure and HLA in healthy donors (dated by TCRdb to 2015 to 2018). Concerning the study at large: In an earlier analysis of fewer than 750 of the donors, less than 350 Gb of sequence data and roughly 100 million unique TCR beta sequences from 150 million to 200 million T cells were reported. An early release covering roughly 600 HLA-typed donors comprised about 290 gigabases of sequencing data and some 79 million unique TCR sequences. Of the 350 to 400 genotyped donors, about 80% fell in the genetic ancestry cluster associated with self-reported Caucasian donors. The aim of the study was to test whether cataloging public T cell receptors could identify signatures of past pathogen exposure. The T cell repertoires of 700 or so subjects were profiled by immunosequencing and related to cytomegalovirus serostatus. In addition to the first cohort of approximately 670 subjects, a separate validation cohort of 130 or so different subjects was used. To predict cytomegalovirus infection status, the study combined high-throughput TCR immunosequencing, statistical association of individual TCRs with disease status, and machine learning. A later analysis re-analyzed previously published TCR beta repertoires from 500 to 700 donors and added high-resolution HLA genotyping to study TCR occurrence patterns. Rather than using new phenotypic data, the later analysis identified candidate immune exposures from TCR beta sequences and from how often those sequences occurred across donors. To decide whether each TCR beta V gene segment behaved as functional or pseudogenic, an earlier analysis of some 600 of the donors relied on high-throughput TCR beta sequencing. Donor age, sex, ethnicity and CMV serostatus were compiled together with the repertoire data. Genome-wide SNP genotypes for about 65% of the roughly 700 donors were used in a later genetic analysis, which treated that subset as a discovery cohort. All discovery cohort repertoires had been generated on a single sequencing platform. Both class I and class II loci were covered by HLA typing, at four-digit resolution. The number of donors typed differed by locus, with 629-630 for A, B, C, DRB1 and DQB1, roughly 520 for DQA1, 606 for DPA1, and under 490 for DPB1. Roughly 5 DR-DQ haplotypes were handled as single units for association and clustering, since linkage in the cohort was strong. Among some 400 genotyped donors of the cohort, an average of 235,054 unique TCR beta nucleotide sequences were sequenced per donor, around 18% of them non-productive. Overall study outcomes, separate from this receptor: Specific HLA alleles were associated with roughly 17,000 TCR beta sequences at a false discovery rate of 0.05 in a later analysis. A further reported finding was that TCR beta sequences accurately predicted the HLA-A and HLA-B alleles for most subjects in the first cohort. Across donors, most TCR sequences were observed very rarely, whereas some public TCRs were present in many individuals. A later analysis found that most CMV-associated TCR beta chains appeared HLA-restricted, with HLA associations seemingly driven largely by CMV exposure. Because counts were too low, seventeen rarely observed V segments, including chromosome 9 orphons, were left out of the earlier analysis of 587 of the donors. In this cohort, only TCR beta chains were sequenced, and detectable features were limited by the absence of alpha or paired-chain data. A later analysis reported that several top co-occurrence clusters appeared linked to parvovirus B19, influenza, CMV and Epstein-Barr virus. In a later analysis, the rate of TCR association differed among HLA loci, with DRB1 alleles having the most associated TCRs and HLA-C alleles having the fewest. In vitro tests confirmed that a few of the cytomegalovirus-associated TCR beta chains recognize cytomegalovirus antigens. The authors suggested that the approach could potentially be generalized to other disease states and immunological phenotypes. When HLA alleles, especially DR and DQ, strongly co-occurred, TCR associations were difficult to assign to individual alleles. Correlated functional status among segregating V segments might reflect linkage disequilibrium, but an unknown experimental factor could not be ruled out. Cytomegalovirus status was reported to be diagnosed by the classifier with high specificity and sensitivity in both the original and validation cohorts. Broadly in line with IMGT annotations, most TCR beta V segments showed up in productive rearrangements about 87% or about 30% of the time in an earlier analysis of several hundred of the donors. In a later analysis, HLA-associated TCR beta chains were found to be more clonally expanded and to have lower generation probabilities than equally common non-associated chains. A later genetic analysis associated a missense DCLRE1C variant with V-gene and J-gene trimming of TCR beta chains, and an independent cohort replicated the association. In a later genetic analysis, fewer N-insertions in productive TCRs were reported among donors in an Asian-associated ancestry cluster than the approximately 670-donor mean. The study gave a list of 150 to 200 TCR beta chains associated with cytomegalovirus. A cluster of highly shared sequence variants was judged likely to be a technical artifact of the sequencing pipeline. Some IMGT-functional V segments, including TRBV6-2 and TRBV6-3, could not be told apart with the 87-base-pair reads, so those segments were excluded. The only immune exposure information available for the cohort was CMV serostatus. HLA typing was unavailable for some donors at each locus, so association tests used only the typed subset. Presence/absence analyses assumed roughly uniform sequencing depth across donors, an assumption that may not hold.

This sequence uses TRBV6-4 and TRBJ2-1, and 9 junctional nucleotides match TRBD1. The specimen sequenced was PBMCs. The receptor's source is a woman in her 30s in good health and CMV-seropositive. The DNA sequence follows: TGTGCCAGCAGTGACTCGAGGGGACAGGGTTCCAATGAGCAGTTCTTC. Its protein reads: CASSDSRGQGSNEQFF.